The 32 T cell receptor beta chains below were found in one sample sequenced in a study of shared clonotypes between healthy human individuals. Generated by immunoSEQ multiplex PCR, the TCRdb table keeps only in-frame clones and is missing some. The profile shows about 510,000 clones, less than 85% of them singletons. Sequencing input: PBMCs. The receptors here all came from a woman aged 40 to 49 in good health. Some clones in this sample may be carry-over from other donors' samples.

The V gene is TRBV5-1, the J gene TRBJ1-2, with 9 positions matching TRBD1. V was clipped by 1 base and J by 7 bases; unmatched bases: 8. There are 15 residues in the CDR3. Germline values: CDR1 SGHRS, CDR2 YFSETQ. CDR3 in DNA: TGCGCCAGCAGCTTGTCACCGGGACAGGGAGTTGGCTACACCTTC. Residues: CASSLSPGQGVGYTF.

This chain joins TRBV9 and TRBJ2-7; 9 positions agree with TRBD1. From germline, CDR1 is SGDLS and CDR2 YYNGEE. After removal of 3 bases from V and 6 bases from J, the junction contained 7 bases not matched to a gene. There are 14 residues in the CDR3. The CDR3 sequence: CASSGGQGLGEQYF. In DNA form, the CDR3 reads TGTGCCAGCAGCGGAGGACAGGGGCTCGGCGAGCAGTACTTC. The variable domain in full, completed from reference TRBV9 and TRBJ2-7, reads DSGVTQTPKHLITATGQRVTLRCSPRSGDLSVYWYQQSLDQGLQFLIQYYNGEERAKGNILERFSAQQFPDLHSELNLSSLELGDSALYFCASSGGQGLGEQYFGPGTRLTVT.

This rearrangement joins TRBV30 to TRBJ2-1; 13 bases are a match to TRBD2. Germline loops: CDR1 GTSNPN, CDR2 SVGIG (reference sequence). The trim removed 1 base at V and 7 bases at J, leaving 1 base unmatched. This CDR3 spans 14 amino acids. CDR3 amino acids: CAWSGTSGSNEQFF. As DNA, the CDR3 is TGTGCCTGGAGTGGGACTAGCGGGAGTAATGAGCAGTTCTTC.

The chain recombines TRBV6-5 with TRBJ1-3; D is undetermined. This CDR3 comprises 12 residues. Germline values: CDR1 MNHEY, CDR2 SVGAGI. The V end lost 8 bases, the J end lost 0 bases, and 5 bases lay between the germline ends. The CDR3 DNA reads as TGTGCCAGCCAGAACTCTGGAAACACCATATATTTT. Protein sequence: CASQNSGNTIYF.

The CDR3 DNA follows: TGTGCCAGCAGCTTGCCGGGACAGGGATTTATCGGGGAGCTGTTTTTT. The encoded protein is CASSLPGQGFIGELFF. The rearrangement joins TRBV7-8 to TRBJ2-2, with TRBD1 identical over 9 bases. Germline-derived CDR1 and CDR2 are SGHVS and FQNEAQ. With V trimmed by 3 bases and J by 7 bases, 9 bases remained unmatched. CDR3 size: 16 residues. Complete variable domain (other parts from reference TRBV7-8 and TRBJ2-2): GAGVSQSPRYKVAKRGQDVALRCDPISGHVSLFWYQQALGQGPEFLTYFQNEAQLDKSGLPSDRFFAERPEGSVSTLKIQRTQQEDSAVYLCASSLPGQGFIGELFFGEGSRLTVL.

CDR3 nucleotides: TGTGCCAGCAGTAGCGGAACATCCTACAATGAGCAGTTCTTC. This translates into CASSSGTSYNEQFF. The chain links TRBV9 to TRBJ2-1; a weak D match, TRBD2 (6 bases). Trimming removed 5 bases at V and 1 base at J, with 10 bases between. This CDR3 contains 14 residues. The V gene's germline CDR1 is SGDLS and CDR2 YYNGEE.

V and J are TRBV21-1 and TRBJ2-5; TRBD1, the D gene given by the table, was not confirmed from the DNA. TRBV21-1 is a pseudogene segment. CDR3 length equals 15 residues. The CDR3 reads CASSKAPGTEETQYF. The CDR3 coding sequence is TGTGCCAGCAGCAAAGCGCCAGGGACAGAAGAGACCCAGTACTTC.

This chain links TRBV4-1 with TRBJ2-3; TRBD2 matches 13 bases. The CDR3 extends over 17 amino acids. V trimming: 1 base; J trimming: 6 bases; junction bases outside the gene matches: 7. Germline-derived CDR1 and CDR2 are MGHRA and YSYEKL. The CDR3 coding sequence is TGCGCCAGCAGCCAAGTCCCCACTAGCGGGAGGGCGGATACGCAGTATTTT. Its protein product is CASSQVPTSGRADTQYF.

V gene TRBV6-5 combines with J gene TRBJ2-1; 9 positions agree with TRBD2. The CDR3 sequence is 14 residues long. In germline, CDR1 is MNHEY, CDR2 SVGAGI. The V and J ends lost 10 bases and 6 bases, in that order; junction bases with no gene match: 10. The CDR3 loop reads CATRVPSGTNEQFF. As DNA, the CDR3 is TGTGCCACGAGGGTGCCTAGCGGGACCAATGAGCAGTTCTTC.

This chain uses TRBV7-9 with TRBJ1-1, with a possible D match to TRBD1 (5 bases). This CDR3 region has 15 residues. Germline loops: CDR1 SEHNR, CDR2 FQNEAQ (reference sequence). Trimming took off 0 bases at V and 6 bases at J, with 14 bases between the two ends. CDR3 protein: CASSLALGGVPEAFF. CDR3 DNA sequence: TGTGCCAGCAGCTTAGCGCTAGGAGGGGTTCCTGAAGCTTTCTTT.

The chain has TRBV2 and TRBJ1-4; TRBD1 might be the D (6 bases). V was trimmed by 2 bases and J by 4 bases, leaving 11 bases between them. The CDR3 totals 15 residues. CDR1 is SNHLY and CDR2 is FYNNEI in the germline V gene. The CDR3 sequence is CASSEKGHNNEKLFF. CDR3 nucleotide sequence: TGTGCCAGCAGTGAAAAGGGACACAATAATGAAAAACTGTTTTTT.

A word on this clone: A much larger clonotype is one base distant, so this may be a read error. The rearrangement joins TRBV28 to TRBJ2-3; maybe TRBD1 (6 bases). Germline V gives CDR1 MDHEN, CDR2 SYDVKM. This CDR3 has 15 residues. The CDR3 DNA is TGTGCCAGCAGTTTACCTGACAGGCGCACAGATACGCGGTATTTT. It encodes CASSLPDRRTDTRYF. Full variable domain (missing parts from reference TRBV28 and TRBJ2-3): DVKVTQSSRYLVKRTGEKVFLECVQDMDHENMFWYRQDPGLGLRLIYFSYDVKMKEKGDIPEGYSVSREKKERFSLILESASTNQTSMYLCASSLPDRRTDTRYFGPGTRLTVL.

CDR3 sequence (DNA): TGCAGCGTTGATGCTAGCGCGGTTGTTAATGAGCAGTTCTTC. Translated, it gives CSVDASAVVNEQFF. The genes are TRBV29-1 and TRBJ2-1, with a possible D match to TRBD2 (6 bases). V was trimmed by 3 bases and J by 7 bases, leaving 16 bases between them. This CDR3 region has 14 residues. The germline V gene has CDR1 SQVTM and CDR2 ANQGSEA.

The chain combines TRBV9 with TRBJ2-1; 10 nucleotides match TRBD2. CDR1 SGDLS and CDR2 YYNGEE come from the germline V gene. V lost 3 bases, J lost 6 bases, and 9 bases stayed unmatched. CDR3 length equals 16 residues. The CDR3 coding sequence is TGTGCCAGCAGCGCGAACCCTAGCGGGAGACGCAATGAGCAGTTCTTC. Translating gives CASSANPSGRRNEQFF. Based on the CDR3 plus reference TRBV9 and TRBJ2-1, the full variable domain is DSGVTQTPKHLITATGQRVTLRCSPRSGDLSVYWYQQSLDQGLQFLIQYYNGEERAKGNILERFSAQQFPDLHSELNLSSLELGDSALYFCASSANPSGRRNEQFFGPGTRLTVL.

The chain has TRBV28 and TRBJ2-7, with TRBD2 matching over 8 bases. V shed 9 bases, J shed 2 bases, and the junction held 6 bases outside the gene matches. CDR3 length equals 13 residues. Germline values: CDR1 MDHEN, CDR2 SYDVKM. As DNA, the CDR3 is TGTGCCAGTCGGGAGGGGACTACCTACGAGCAGTACTTC. It encodes CASREGTTYEQYF.

The rearrangement uses TRBV10-3 and TRBJ2-3; no reliable D call. The CDR3 covers 16 residues. Germline V gene data show CDR1 as ENHRY and CDR2 as SYGVKD. With 0 bases removed from V and 0 bases from J, the gap between germline ends came to 10 bases. CDR3 bases: TGTGCCATCAGTGAGTCAAGCGAACCTAGCACAGATACGCAGTATTTT. Residues: CAISESSEPSTDTQYF.

The sample holds a few counts of this clone. Other DNA sequences within the sample encode an identical CDR3. The V call is TRBV11-2, the J call TRBJ2-5; D not certain. CDR3 size: 12 residues. Per germline, CDR1 SGHAT and CDR2 FQNNGV. The germline V and J ends were trimmed by 5 bases and 2 bases, with 6 bases remaining between them. CDR3 in amino acids: CASSRIQETQYF. In DNA, the CDR3 is TGTGCCAGCAGCCGGATACAAGAGACCCAGTACTTC.

The chain couples TRBV5-1 to TRBJ2-5; 8 nucleotides align to TRBD1. This CDR3 is 13 amino acids long. CDR1 is SGHRS, CDR2 YFSETQ, per germline. Unmatched junction bases numbered 3, after V lost 4 bases and J lost 4 bases. The CDR3 reads CASSMDRVETQYF. In DNA form, the CDR3 reads TGCGCCAGCAGCATGGACAGGGTAGAGACCCAGTACTTC.

This chain uses TRBV9 with TRBJ2-7; TRBD2 matches at 11 bases. Looked up from germline, CDR1 is SGDLS and CDR2 is YYNGEE. The V and J ends lost 4 bases and 3 bases, in that order; junction bases with no gene match: 12. This CDR3 has 17 amino acids. The CDR3 DNA is TGTGCCAGCAGCCAAACCGTGGGGACTAGCGGTTTCTACGAGCAGTACTTC. It encodes CASSQTVGTSGFYEQYF.

This chain joins TRBV5-1 and TRBJ1-6; D is undetermined. The CDR3 sequence is 15 residues long. V dropped 1 base and J dropped 5 bases, with 10 bases sitting between them. Germline V gene data show CDR1 as SGHRS and CDR2 as YFSETQ. The CDR3 reads CASSLMGNDNSPLHF. CDR3 sequence (DNA): TGCGCCAGCAGCTTGATGGGAAACGATAATTCACCCCTCCACTTT.

The V call is TRBV6-1, the J call TRBJ2-7, with 10 bases lining up with TRBD1. Losses at the gene ends were 2 bases for V and 6 bases for J; bases not matched to a gene: 7. This CDR3 has 15 residues. CDR1 MNHNS and CDR2 SASEGT come from the germline V gene. The CDR3 loop reads CASSETSGTGAEQYF. CDR3 DNA sequence: TGTGCCAGCAGTGAAACCTCCGGGACAGGGGCCGAGCAGTACTTC.

V gene TRBV18 combines with J gene TRBJ2-1, with a possible D match to TRBD2 (6 bases). The CDR3 totals 14 residues. The germline V gene has CDR1 KGHSH and CDR2 LQKENI. Trimming pared 4 bases from V and 3 bases from J, leaving 10 bases between. The CDR3 protein is CASSLAALYNEQFF. The DNA for the CDR3 is TGTGCCAGCTCACTAGCGGCACTCTACAATGAGCAGTTCTTC.

The rearrangement links TRBV5-4 to TRBJ2-1, with D tentatively TRBD2 (6 bases). V was cut by 4 bases and J by 5 bases, with 16 bases left in between. Germline V CDR1 and CDR2: SGHNT, YYREEE (reference sequence). This CDR3 is 15 amino acids long. The CDR3 sequence: CASSMPGLQNNEQFF. Written as DNA, the CDR3 is TGTGCCAGCAGCATGCCGGGACTGCAAAACAATGAGCAGTTCTTC. Combining the CDR3 with reference TRBV5-4 and TRBJ2-1 gives the whole variable domain ETGVTQSPTHLIKTRGQQVTLRCSSQSGHNTVSWYQQALGQGPQFIFQYYREEENGRGNFPPRFSGLQFPNYSSELNVNALELDDSALYLCASSMPGLQNNEQFFGPGTRLTVL.

The rearrangement joins TRBV28 to TRBJ1-1; no clear D. In germline, CDR1 is MDHEN, CDR2 SYDVKM. With 1 base removed from V and 1 base from J, the gap between germline ends came to 7 bases. The CDR3 covers 14 residues. The CDR3 DNA follows: TGTGCCAGCAGTTTATTGCCAGCGAACACTGAAGCTTTCTTT. Residues: CASSLLPANTEAFF.

This rearrangement joins TRBV6-5 to TRBJ1-2, with 7 bases identical to TRBD1. Germline values: CDR1 MNHEY, CDR2 SVGAGI. The CDR3 spans 12 residues. The junction had 6 bases not matched to a gene; V was cut back by 6 bases and J by 8 bases. The DNA of the CDR3 is TGTGCCAGCAGGGGACAGTCTAGGGGCTACACCTTC. Protein sequence: CASRGQSRGYTF.

The table lists this clone with a count of one. The chain recombines TRBV5-4 with TRBJ1-2; D is ambiguous. Looked up from germline, CDR1 is SGHNT and CDR2 is YYREEE (reference sequence). The CDR3 consists of 12 residues. Trimming took off 0 bases at V and 7 bases at J, with 7 bases between the two ends. CDR3 region: CASSLGHRGYTF. The DNA of the CDR3 is TGTGCCAGCAGCTTGGGACACCGTGGCTACACCTTC.

Only one count was recorded for this clone. The V and J genes are TRBV11-2 and TRBJ2-7, with 7 nucleotides matching TRBD2. CDR1 is SGHAT and CDR2 is FQNNGV in the germline V gene. This CDR3 is built from 14 residues. The V gene end was trimmed by 5 bases and the J gene end by 2 bases; junction bases not matched to a gene: 6. This CDR3 reads CASSAGAGPYEQYF. CDR3 sequence (DNA): TGTGCCAGCAGCGCCGGAGCGGGGCCCTACGAGCAGTACTTC.

The V and J genes are TRBV13 and TRBJ2-7; TRBD2 matches 9 bases. The V segment lost 5 bases and the J segment 5 bases; nucleotides outside the gene matches: 7. Germline-derived CDR1 and CDR2 are PRHDT and FYEKMQ (reference sequence). The CDR3 is made up of 14 amino acids. The CDR3 sequence: CASSPGTSIDEQYF. The CDR3 bases are TGTGCCAGCAGCCCAGGGACTAGCATTGACGAGCAGTACTTC.

This chain connects TRBV19 to TRBJ2-7; 11 bases align to TRBD1. The CDR3 spans 16 residues. V shed 0 bases and J 6 bases; nucleotides not matched to a gene: 7. Germline V gene sequence: CDR1 LNHDA, CDR2 SQIVND (reference sequence). CDR3 amino acids: CASSIDGRGTGGEQYF. The CDR3 region has the DNA TGTGCCAGTAGTATAGATGGGCGAGGGACAGGGGGCGAGCAGTACTTC.

Comments on this clone: Other DNA sequences in this specimen translate into the identical CDR3. The chain links TRBV4-1 to TRBJ2-7; the D is unclear. V shed 4 bases and J shed 4 bases, with 11 bases lying between them. The germline CDR1 and CDR2 sequences are MGHRA and YSYEKL. The CDR3 loop spans 13 amino acids. The CDR3 DNA sequence: TGCGCCAGCAGCCGGACCCTCCTTTACGAGCAGTACTTC. Residues: CASSRTLLYEQYF.

Details on this clone: In the same sample, other DNA sequences code for this CDR3. In nucleotides, the CDR3 is TGTGCCAGCAGCCTGGGACTAGCGGGAGTAGATACGCAGTATTTT. Its protein product is CASSLGLAGVDTQYF. This chain joins TRBV7-3 and TRBJ2-3; 14 bases map to TRBD2. Germline CDR1 reads SGHTA; CDR2 reads FQGTGA. The CDR3 loop spans 15 amino acids. The V gene end was trimmed by 5 bases and the J gene end by 5 bases; junction bases not matched to a gene: 3. Full variable domain (outside the CDR3, taken from reference TRBV7-3 and TRBJ2-3): GAGVSQTPSNKVTEKGKYVELRCDPISGHTALYWYRQSLGQGPEFLIYFQGTGAADDSGLPNDRFFAVRPEGSVSTLKIQRTERGDSAVYLCASSLGLAGVDTQYFGPGTRLTVL.

The chain recombines TRBV5-4 with TRBJ2-6; D remains ambiguous. The V end was cut by 2 bases, the J end by 0 bases, with 12 bases between. CDR1 and CDR2 from the germline V gene are SGHNT and YYREEE (reference sequence). The CDR3 covers 17 residues. CDR3 bases: TGTGCCAGCAGCTTAAATGCACGCATCTCTGGGGCCAACGTCCTGACTTTC. It is translated as CASSLNARISGANVLTF. Based on the CDR3 plus reference TRBV5-4 and TRBJ2-6, the full variable domain is ETGVTQSPTHLIKTRGQQVTLRCSSQSGHNTVSWYQQALGQGPQFIFQYYREEENGRGNFPPRFSGLQFPNYSSELNVNALELDDSALYLCASSLNARISGANVLTFGAGSRLTVL.